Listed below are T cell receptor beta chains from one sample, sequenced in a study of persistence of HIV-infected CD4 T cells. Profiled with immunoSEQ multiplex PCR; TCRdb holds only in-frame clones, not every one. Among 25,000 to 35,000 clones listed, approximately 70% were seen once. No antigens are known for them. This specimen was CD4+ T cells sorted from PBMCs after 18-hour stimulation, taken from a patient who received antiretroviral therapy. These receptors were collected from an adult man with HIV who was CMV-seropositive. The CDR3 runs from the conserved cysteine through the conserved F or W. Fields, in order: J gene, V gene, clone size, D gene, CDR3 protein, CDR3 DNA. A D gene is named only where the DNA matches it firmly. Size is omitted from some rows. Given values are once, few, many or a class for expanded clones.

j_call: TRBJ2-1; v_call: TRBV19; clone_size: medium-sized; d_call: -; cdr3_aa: CASSIGGQKQQFF; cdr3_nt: TGTGCCAGTAGTATAGGCGGACAGAAACAGCAGTTCTTC
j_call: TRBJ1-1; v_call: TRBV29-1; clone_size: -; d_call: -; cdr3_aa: CSFAGGAGTEAFF; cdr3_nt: TGCAGCTTCGCGGGGGGCGCAGGGACGGAAGCTTTCTTT
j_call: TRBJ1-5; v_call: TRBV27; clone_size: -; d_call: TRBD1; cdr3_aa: CASSSQGARQPQHF; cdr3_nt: TGTGCCAGCAGTTCACAGGGGGCGCGTCAGCCCCAGCATTTT
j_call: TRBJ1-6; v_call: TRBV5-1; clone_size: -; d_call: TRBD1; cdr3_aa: CASSPDRGNSPLHF; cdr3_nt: TGCGCCAGCAGCCCGGACAGGGGTAATTCACCCCTCCACTTT
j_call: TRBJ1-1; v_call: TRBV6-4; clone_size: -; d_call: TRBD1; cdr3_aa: CASKPGQANTEAFF; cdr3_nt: TGTGCCAGCAAACCGGGACAGGCGAACACTGAAGCTTTCTTT
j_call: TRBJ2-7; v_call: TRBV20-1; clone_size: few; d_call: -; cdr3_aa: CSASSAGTPYEQYF; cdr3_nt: TGCAGTGCTAGTTCGGCGGGTACTCCCTACGAGCAGTACTTC
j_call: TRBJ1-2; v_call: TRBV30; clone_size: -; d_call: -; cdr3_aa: CAWRNTDFFGYTF; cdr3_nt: TGTGCCTGGAGGAACACAGATTTCTTTGGCTACACCTTC
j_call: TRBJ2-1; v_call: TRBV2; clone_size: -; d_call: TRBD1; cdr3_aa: CASSESRGRNEQFF; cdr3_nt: TGTGCCAGCAGTGAAAGCAGGGGGCGGAATGAGCAGTTCTTC
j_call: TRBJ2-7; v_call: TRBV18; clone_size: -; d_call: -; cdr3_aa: CASSPEQGGREQYF; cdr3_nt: TGTGCCAGCTCACCGGAGCAGGGAGGACGCGAGCAGTACTTC
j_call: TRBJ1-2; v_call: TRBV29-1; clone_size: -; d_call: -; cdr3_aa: CSVAVSGRARNGYTF; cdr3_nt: TGCAGCGTTGCGGTCTCGGGGAGGGCTCGGAATGGCTACACCTTC
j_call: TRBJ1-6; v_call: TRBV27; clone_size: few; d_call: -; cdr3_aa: CASSPPPRGLVNSPLHF; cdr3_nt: TGTGCCAGCAGTCCACCCCCCCGGGGACTGGTAAATTCACCCCTCCACTTT
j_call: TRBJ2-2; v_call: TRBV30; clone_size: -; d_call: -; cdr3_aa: CAWKPGRSTGELFF; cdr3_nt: TGTGCCTGGAAACCAGGGCGGAGCACCGGGGAGCTGTTTTTT
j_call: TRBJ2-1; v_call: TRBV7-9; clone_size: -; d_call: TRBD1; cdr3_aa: CASSSLGQGRNEQFF; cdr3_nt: TGTGCCAGCAGCTCCCTTGGACAGGGGAGGAATGAGCAGTTCTTC
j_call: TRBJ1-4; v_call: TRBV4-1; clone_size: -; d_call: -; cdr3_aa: CASSQGGGTNEKLFF; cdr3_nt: TGCGCCAGCAGCCAAGGAGGGGGAACTAATGAAAAACTGTTTTTT
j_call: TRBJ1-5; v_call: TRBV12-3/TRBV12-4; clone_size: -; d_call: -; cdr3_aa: CASSPLNGPQHF; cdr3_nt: TGTGCCAGCAGTCCCCTCAACGGGCCCCAGCATTTT
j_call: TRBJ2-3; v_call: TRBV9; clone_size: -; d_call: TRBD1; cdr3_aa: CASSYAILTGSTDTQYF; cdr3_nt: TGTGCCAGCAGCTACGCCATCCTGACAGGGAGCACAGATACGCAGTATTTT
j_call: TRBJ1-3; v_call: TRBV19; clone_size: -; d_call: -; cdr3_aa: CASSRRVTGSGNTIYF; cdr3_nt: TGTGCCAGTAGTCGCAGGGTTACAGGCTCTGGAAACACCATATATTTT
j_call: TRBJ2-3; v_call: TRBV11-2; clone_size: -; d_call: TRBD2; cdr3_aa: CASSLGGGYGTDTQYF; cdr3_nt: TGTGCCAGCAGCTTAGGGGGGGGGTACGGCACAGATACGCAGTATTTT
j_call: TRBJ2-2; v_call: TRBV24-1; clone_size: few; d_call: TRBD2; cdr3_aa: CATSDPGLAGISGELFF; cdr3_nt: TGTGCCACCAGTGATCCCGGACTAGCGGGGATATCCGGGGAGCTGTTTTTT
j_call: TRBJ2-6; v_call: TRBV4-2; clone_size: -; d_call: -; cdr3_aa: CASSSGTGSSGANVLTF; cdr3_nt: TGTGCCAGCAGCTCGGGGACGGGGAGCTCTGGGGCCAACGTCCTGACTTTC
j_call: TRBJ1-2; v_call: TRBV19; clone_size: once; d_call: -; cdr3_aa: CASRLTGINYGYTF; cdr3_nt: TGTGCCAGTAGACTCACAGGGATTAACTATGGCTACACCTTC
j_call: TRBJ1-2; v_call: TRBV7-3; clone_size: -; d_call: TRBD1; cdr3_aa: CASSLSGQGVGEIERYTF; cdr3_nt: TGTGCCAGCAGCTTATCCGGACAGGGTGTAGGTGAGATCGAGCGCTACACCTTC
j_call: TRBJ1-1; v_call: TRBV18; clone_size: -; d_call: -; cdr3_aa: CASSRAEMNTEAFF; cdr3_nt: TGTGCCAGCTCACGGGCAGAGATGAACACTGAAGCTTTCTTT
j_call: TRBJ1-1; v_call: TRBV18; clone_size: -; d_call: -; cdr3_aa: CASSPNFGGERTEAFF; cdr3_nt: TGTGCCAGCTCACCCAATTTTGGAGGGGAAAGGACTGAAGCTTTCTTT
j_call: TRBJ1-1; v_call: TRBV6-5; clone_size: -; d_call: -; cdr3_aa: CASWRLSTEAFF; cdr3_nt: TGTGCCAGCTGGAGATTGAGCACTGAAGCTTTCTTT
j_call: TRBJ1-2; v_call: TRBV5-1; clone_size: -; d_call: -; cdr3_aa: CASSLAGEDYGYTF; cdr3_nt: TGCGCCAGCAGCTTGGCAGGGGAGGACTATGGCTACACCTTC
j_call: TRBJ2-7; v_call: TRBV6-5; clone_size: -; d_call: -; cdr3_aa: CASSYSSLQGLNEQYF; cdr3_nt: TGTGCCAGCAGTTACTCGAGTTTGCAGGGGCTCAACGAGCAGTACTTC
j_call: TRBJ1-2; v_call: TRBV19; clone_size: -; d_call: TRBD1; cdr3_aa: CASSIPTPGQGMGYTF; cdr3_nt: TGTGCCAGTAGTATCCCCACTCCGGGACAGGGAATGGGCTACACCTTC
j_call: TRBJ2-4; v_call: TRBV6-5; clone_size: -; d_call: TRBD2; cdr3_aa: CASSLAGGRENIQYF; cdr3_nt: TGTGCCAGCAGTCTAGCGGGGGGGCGGGAAAACATTCAGTACTTC
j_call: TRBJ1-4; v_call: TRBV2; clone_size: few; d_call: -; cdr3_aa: CASRLIATNEKLFF; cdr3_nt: TGTGCCAGCAGGTTAATTGCAACTAATGAAAAACTGTTTTTT
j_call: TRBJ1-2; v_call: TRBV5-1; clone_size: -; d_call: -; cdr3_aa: CASSPLSGGNYGYTF; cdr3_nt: TGCGCCAGCAGCCCTCTTTCAGGAGGAAACTATGGCTACACCTTC
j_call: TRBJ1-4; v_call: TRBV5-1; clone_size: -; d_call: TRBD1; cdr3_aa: CASSLNTGGEKLFF; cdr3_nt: TGCGCCAGCAGCTTGAATACAGGGGGAGAAAAACTGTTTTTT
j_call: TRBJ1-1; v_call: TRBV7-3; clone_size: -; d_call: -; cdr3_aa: CASSLTYPMGTEAFF; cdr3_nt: TGTGCCAGCAGCTTAACGTACCCAATGGGAACTGAAGCTTTCTTT
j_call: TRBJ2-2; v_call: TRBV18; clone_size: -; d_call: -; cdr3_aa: CASSPSRGASTGELFF; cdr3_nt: TGTGCCAGCTCACCAAGTCGGGGCGCGTCCACCGGGGAGCTGTTTTTT
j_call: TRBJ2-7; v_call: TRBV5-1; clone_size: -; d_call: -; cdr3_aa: CASSLAHSNIREQYF; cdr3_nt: TGCGCCAGCAGCTTGGCGCATAGTAATATACGGGAGCAGTACTTC
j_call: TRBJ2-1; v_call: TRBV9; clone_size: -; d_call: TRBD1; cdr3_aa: CASSVAGQGLFPENEQFF; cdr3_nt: TGTGCCAGCAGCGTAGCGGGACAGGGGCTCTTTCCAGAGAATGAGCAGTTCTTC
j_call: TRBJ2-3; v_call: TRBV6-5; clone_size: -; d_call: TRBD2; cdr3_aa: CASRSGGATDTQYF; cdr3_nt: TGTGCCAGCAGGAGCGGGGGGGCCACAGATACGCAGTATTTT
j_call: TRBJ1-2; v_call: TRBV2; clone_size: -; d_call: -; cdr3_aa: CASSAGPFPYGYTF; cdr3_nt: TGTGCCAGCAGTGCGGGACCGTTCCCTTATGGCTACACCTTC
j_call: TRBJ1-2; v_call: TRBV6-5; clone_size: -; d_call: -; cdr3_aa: CASNLKQDDYGYTF; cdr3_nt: TGTGCCAGCAATTTGAAACAGGACGACTATGGCTACACCTTC
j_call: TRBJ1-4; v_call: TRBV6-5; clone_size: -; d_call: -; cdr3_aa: CASTPGQVNEKLFF; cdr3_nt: TGTGCCAGCACCCCGGGGCAGGTTAATGAAAAACTGTTTTTT
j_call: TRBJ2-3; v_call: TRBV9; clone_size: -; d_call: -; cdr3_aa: CASSVRWGGADTQYF; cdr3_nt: TGTGCCAGCAGCGTCAGGTGGGGAGGAGCAGATACGCAGTATTTT
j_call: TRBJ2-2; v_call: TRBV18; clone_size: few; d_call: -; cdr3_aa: CASSPGVRTGELFF; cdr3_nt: TGTGCCAGCTCACCAGGGGTGCGGACCGGGGAGCTGTTTTTT
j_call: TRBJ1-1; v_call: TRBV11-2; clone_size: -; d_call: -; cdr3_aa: CASSFKQGGEAFF; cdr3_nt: TGTGCCAGCAGCTTTAAACAGGGAGGTGAAGCTTTCTTT